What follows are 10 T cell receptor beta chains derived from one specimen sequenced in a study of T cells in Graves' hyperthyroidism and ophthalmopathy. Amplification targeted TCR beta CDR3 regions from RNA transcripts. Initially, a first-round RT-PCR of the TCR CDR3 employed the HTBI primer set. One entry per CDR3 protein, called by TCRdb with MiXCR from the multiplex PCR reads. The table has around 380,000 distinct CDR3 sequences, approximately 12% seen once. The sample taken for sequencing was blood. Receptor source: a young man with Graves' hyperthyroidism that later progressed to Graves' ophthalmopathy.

The CDR3 DNA sequence: TGTGCCAGCAGCCAAGATCCTCCCCATACAGGGATCTATGGCTACACCTTC. Translating gives CASSQDPPHTGIYGYTF. This chain joins TRBV14 and TRBJ1-2; D possibly corresponds to TRBD1 (6 bases). The CDR3 covers 17 residues. Germline assignment: CDR1 SGHDN and CDR2 FVKESK. Trimming left V 0 bases short and J 4 bases short, with 18 bases between.

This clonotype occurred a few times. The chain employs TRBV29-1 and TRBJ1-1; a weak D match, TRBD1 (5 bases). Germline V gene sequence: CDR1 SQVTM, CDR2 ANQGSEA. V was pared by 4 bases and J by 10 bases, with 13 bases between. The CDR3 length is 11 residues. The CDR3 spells CSVGGGGIAFF. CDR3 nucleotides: TGCAGCGTTGGAGGCGGGGGTATAGCTTTCTTT.

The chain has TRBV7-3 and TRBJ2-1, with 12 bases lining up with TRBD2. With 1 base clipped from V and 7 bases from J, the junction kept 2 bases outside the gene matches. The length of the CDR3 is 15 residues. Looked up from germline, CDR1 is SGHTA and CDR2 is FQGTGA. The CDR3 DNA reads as TGTGCCAGCAGCTTAAGGACTAGCGGGGTTAATGAGCAGTTCTTC. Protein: CASSLRTSGVNEQFF.

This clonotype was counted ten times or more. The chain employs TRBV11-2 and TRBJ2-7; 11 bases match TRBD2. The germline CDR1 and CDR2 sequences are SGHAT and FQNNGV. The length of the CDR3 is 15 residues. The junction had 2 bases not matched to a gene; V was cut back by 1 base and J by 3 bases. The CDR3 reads CASSLAGTSGYEQYF. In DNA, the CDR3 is TGTGCCAGCAGCTTAGCCGGGACTAGCGGCTACGAGCAGTACTTC.

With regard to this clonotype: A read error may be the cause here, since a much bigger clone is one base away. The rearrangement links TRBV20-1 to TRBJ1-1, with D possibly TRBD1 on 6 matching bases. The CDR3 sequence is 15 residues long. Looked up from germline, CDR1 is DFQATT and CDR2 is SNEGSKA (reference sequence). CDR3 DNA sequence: TGCAGTGCTAGTTTACCGGGACACATGAACGCTGAAGCTTTCTTT. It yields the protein CSASLPGHMNAEAFF.

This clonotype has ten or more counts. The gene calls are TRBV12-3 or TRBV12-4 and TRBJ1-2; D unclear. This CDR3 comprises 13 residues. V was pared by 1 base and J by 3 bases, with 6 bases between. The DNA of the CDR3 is TGTGCCAGCAGTTTAGGAGGCCACTATGGCTACACCTTC. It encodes CASSLGGHYGYTF.

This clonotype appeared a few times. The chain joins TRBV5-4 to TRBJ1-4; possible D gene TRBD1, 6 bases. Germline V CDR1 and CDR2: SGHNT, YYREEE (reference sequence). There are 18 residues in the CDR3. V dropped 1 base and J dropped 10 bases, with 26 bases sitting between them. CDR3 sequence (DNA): TGTGCCAGCAGCTTGTGGGGGGGCCCCCTCGACAGGCAAGGAAAACTGTTTTTT. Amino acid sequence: CASSLWGGPLDRQGKLFF.

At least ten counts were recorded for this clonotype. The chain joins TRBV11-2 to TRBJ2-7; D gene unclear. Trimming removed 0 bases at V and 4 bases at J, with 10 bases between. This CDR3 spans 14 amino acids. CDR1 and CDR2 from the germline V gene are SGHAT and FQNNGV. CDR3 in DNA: TGTGCCAGCAGCTTAGATTCCAGCCCGTACGAGCAGTACTTC. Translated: CASSLDSSPYEQYF.

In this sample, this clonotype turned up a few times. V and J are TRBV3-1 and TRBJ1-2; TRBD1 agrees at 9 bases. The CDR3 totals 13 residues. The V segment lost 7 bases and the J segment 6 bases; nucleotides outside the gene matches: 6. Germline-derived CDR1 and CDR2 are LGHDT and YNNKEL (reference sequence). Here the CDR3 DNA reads TGTGCCAGCACCAGGACAGGGGTGGATGGCTACACCTTC. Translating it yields CASTRTGVDGYTF.

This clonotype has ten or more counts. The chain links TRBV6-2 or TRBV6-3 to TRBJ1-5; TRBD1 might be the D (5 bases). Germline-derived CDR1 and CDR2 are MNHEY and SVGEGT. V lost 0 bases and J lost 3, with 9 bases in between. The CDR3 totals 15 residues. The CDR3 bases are TGTGCCAGCAGTTACTCCAGAGGGGACAATCAGCCCCAGCATTTT. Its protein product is CASSYSRGDNQPQHF.